This TCR beta chain was sequenced in a study of response to subunit inactivated influenza vaccine. Study-wide findings and caveats: Each seasonal influenza vaccination, the authors suggested, recruits few new T cells.

TCRdb reanalysed the RT-PCR reads using MiXCR and keeps one entry per CDR3 protein. The repertoire holds 650,000 to 800,000 distinct CDR3 sequences, around 20% seen once, with 9.5% to 13% in the top ten. The CDR3 is made up of 16 amino acids. The V end was cut by 2 bases, the J end by 6 bases, with 14 bases between. The germline gives CDR1 WSHSY, CDR2 SAAADI. Comment on this clonotype: What it recognizes is unknown.

The sequence came from a man aged 50-59 years who received an inactivated influenza vaccine. Specimen: PBMCs from blood, collected 4 to 6 days after vaccination. The V and J genes are TRBV10-2 and TRBJ1-6; D gene ambiguous. In DNA, the CDR3 is TGCGCCAGCAGTGAGGGACTAATGAAGGGTAATTCACCCCTCCACTTT. Protein: CASSEGLMKGNSPLHF.